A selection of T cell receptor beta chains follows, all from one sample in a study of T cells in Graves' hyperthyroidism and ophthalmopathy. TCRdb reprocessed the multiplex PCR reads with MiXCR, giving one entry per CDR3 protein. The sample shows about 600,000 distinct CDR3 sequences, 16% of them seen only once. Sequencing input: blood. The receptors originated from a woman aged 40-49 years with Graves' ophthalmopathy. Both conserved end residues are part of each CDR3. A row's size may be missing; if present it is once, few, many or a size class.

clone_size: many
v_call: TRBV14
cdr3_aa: CASSNLVLSRTDTQYF

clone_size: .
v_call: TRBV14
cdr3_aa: CASSQVREIVDTQYF

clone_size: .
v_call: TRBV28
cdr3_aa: CASSSPGQYGYTF

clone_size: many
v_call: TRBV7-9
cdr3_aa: CASSTGQDYGYTF

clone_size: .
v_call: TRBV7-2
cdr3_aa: CASSLGSWSGGRPWFF

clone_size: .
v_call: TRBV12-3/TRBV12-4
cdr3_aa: CASSPRVFGSPLHF

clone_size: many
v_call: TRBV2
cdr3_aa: CASGTGLADTQYF

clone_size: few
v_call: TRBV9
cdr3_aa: CASTPRLAGGGAKNIQYF

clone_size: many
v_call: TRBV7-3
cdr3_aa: CASSFPDRGHTDTQYF

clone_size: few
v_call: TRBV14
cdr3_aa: CASSHELAGAVGELFF

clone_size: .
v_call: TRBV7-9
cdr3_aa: CASSLGSWRTDTQYF

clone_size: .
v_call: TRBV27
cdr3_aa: CASKGRANNQPQHF

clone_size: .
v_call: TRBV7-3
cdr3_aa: CASSFYICSAAGPLPATYEQYF

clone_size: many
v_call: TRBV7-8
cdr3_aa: CASSLAVTGAQTQYF

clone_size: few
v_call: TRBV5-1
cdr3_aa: CASRAGQTNYGYTF

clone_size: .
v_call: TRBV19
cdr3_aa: CASSILYNESSGNTIYF

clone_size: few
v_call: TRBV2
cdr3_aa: CASEERETQYF

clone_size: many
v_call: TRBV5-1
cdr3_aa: CASSITPSGSSYNEQFF

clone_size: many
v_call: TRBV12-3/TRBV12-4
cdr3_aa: CASSSYTPTGELFF

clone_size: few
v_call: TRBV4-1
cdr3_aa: CASSQEDWGSRQYF

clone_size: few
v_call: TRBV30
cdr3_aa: CACGTGRVYGELFF

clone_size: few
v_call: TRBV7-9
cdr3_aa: CASSPILGGAWRGDEQFF

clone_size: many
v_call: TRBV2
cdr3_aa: CASSYITDTQYF